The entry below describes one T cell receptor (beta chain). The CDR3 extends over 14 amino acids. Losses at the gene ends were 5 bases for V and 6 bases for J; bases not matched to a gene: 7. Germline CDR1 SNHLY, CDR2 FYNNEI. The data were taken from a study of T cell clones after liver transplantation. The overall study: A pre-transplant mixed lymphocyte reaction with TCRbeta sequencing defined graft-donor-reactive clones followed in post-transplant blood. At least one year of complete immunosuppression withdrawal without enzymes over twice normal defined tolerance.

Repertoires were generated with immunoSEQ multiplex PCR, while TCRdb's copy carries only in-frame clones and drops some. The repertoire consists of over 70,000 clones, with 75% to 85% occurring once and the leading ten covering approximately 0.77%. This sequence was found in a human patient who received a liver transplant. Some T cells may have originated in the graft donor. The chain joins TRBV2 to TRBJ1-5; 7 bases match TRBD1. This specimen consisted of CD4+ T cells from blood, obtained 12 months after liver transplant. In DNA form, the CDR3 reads TGTGCCAGCAGTATACAGGGGCCCGGTCAGCCCCAGCATTTT. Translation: CASSIQGPGQPQHF.